A single sample gave rise to the 25 T cell receptor beta chains below, sequenced in a study of beta chain features in type 1 diabetes. General study findings and limits: Moderately but significantly shorter TCRB CDR3s were found in Type 1 diabetes patients in all four CD4+ subsets.

No antigens are known for them. As every portion of the isolated RNA was reverse transcribed, the sequencing read expressed TCRB transcripts. Profiling relied on immunoSEQ multiplex PCR, and the TCRdb table lists in-frame clones only, not all of them. The sample yields under 850,000 clones, about an eighth seen once. The sequencing sample was made of naive CD4+ T cells from blood. These TCRs come from a man aged 18-30 years with type 1 diabetes.

This clone was found a few times. The germline gene is not matched at one end of the junction; a read error may be the cause. The V call is TRBV7-9, the J call TRBJ2-7; perhaps TRBD2 as D (6 bases). Germline V gives CDR1 SEHNR, CDR2 FQNEAQ (reference sequence). This CDR3 comprises 13 residues. The CDR3 sequence is CASSVSSVYQQYF. CDR3 nucleotide sequence: TGTGCCAGCAGCGTCTCTAGCGTCTACCAGCAGTACTTC.

The chain is built from TRBV30 and TRBJ2-3; 7 bases line up with TRBD1. This CDR3 is built from 16 residues. Trimming removed 2 bases from V and 6 bases from J; junction bases left unmatched: 14. Germline CDR1 and CDR2: GTSNPN and SVGIG (reference sequence). CDR3 nucleotides: TGTGCCTGGAGTCCGACTCCGGGACAGCGCAGGGATACGCAGTATTTT. Translation: CAWSPTPGQRRDTQYF.

V gene TRBV19 combines with J gene TRBJ2-5; D may be TRBD2 (6 bases). The CDR3 covers 13 residues. V was clipped by 5 bases and J by 3 bases, with 10 bases between them. Germline V CDR1 and CDR2: LNHDA, SQIVND (reference sequence). CDR3 residues: CASSLGGKETQYF. The CDR3 bases are TGTGCCAGTAGTCTAGGAGGGAAAGAGACCCAGTACTTC. Full variable domain (outside the CDR3, taken from reference TRBV19 and TRBJ2-5): DGGITQSPKYLFRKEGQNVTLSCEQNLNHDAMYWYRQDPGQGLRLIYYSQIVNDFQKGDIAEGYSVSREKKESFPLTVTSAQKNPTAFYLCASSLGGKETQYFGPGTRLLVL.

DNA of the CDR3: TGTGCCAGCAGCATACCGGGAGGCTATGGCTACACCTTC. It specifies CASSIPGGYGYTF. The rearrangement uses TRBV7-9 and TRBJ1-2, with D hard to call. CDR3 length: 13 amino acids. With 5 bases removed from V and 4 bases from J, the gap between germline ends came to 11 bases. Germline-derived CDR1 and CDR2 are SEHNR and FQNEAQ (reference sequence).

This clone was seen more than once but under ten times. The chain carries TRBV28 and TRBJ2-5; D could derive from TRBD1 or TRBD2 (5 bases each). CDR1 is MDHEN, CDR2 SYDVKM, per germline. The CDR3 length is 16 residues. Between the trimmed V and J ends, which lost 3 bases and 2 bases, there was a span of 16 bases. The DNA for the CDR3 is TGTGCCAGCAGTTTGGGACCCGCGGGTGCTCAAGAGACCCAGTACTTC. Translated: CASSLGPAGAQETQYF.

Only a few counts were recorded for this clone. The V call is TRBV7-2, the J call TRBJ1-1, with D perhaps matching TRBD1 (5 bases). The CDR3 contains 17 residues. CDR1 SGHTA and CDR2 FQGNSA come from the germline V gene. The V end lost 1 base, the J end lost 4 bases, and 19 bases lay between the germline ends. Here the CDR3 DNA reads TGTGCCAGCAGCTTAGTCTTGGGACCGCTATCTTTCACTGAAGCTTTCTTT. It translates to CASSLVLGPLSFTEAFF.

In its sample, this clone was seen a few times. The CDR3 loop reads CASSLDRVSSGANVLTF. In DNA, the CDR3 is TGTGCCAGCAGCCTGGACAGGGTTAGCTCTGGGGCCAACGTCCTGACTTTC. This chain uses TRBV7-9 with TRBJ2-6, with 8 bases aligning to TRBD1. The CDR3 is 17 amino acids. Germline assignment: CDR1 SEHNR and CDR2 FQNEAQ (reference sequence). V shed 5 bases and J 0 bases; nucleotides not matched to a gene: 6.

This clone was found a few times. The rearrangement uses TRBV5-4 and TRBJ1-1; possible D gene TRBD1, 5 bases. Deletions cut 0 bases from V and 1 base from J, with 10 bases between. Germline loops: CDR1 SGHNT, CDR2 YYREEE (reference sequence). The CDR3 contains 15 residues. The CDR3 nucleotides read TGTGCCAGCAGCTTGGGTCGGGGCCCGAACACTGAAGCTTTCTTT. Protein: CASSLGRGPNTEAFF.

This clone has more than one count but fewer than ten. This sequence joins TRBV6-5 and TRBJ2-3; 8 bases fit TRBD2. V trimming: 7 bases; J trimming: 5 bases; junction bases outside the gene matches: 11. The CDR3 extends over 15 amino acids. The germline V gene encodes CDR1 MNHEY and CDR2 SVGAGI. The chain's CDR3 is CASTRAGAARDTQYF. The CDR3 DNA reads as TGTGCCAGCACCAGAGCGGGGGCCGCGCGAGATACGCAGTATTTT.

This clone has more than one count but fewer than ten. This chain joins TRBV9 and TRBJ1-1; D possibly corresponds to TRBD1 (5 bases). CDR3 length equals 15 residues. Per germline, CDR1 SGDLS and CDR2 YYNGEE. Deletions cut 3 bases from V and 2 bases from J, with 14 bases between. In DNA, the CDR3 is TGTGCCAGCAGCGCCCCAACCGGACAAAACACTGAAGCTTTCTTT. Protein sequence: CASSAPTGQNTEAFF.

This clone was counted only a few times. The rearrangement uses TRBV16 and TRBJ2-3; 7 bases are shared with TRBD1. J was trimmed by 1 base and V by 1 base; bases with no gene match: 5. The germline V gene encodes CDR1 KGHSY and CDR2 FQNENV. The CDR3 loop spans 16 amino acids. CDR3 amino acids: CASSQWGTAGTDTQYF. DNA for the CDR3: TGTGCCAGCAGCCAATGGGGGACAGCAGGCACAGATACGCAGTATTTT.

The rearrangement joins TRBV7-9 to TRBJ1-2; 8 positions match TRBD1. The CDR3 has 13 amino acids. Germline trimming cut 4 bases from V and 7 bases from J; bases unmatched to any gene: 5. Looked up from germline, CDR1 is SEHNR and CDR2 is FQNEAQ (reference sequence). The CDR3 reads CASSSGGAGGYTF. As DNA, the CDR3 is TGTGCCAGCAGCTCAGGGGGCGCGGGTGGCTACACCTTC.

The chain uses TRBV7-2 and TRBJ2-3, with D perhaps assigned TRBD1 or TRBD2 (6 bases each). Germline CDR1 and CDR2: SGHTA and FQGNSA. The length of the CDR3 is 16 residues. Trimming cost V 0 bases and J 1 base, with 11 bases left between them. The CDR3 is CASSLASGARTDTQYF. In nucleotides, the CDR3 is TGTGCCAGCAGCTTAGCGTCGGGGGCCCGCACAGATACGCAGTATTTT.

V and J are TRBV11-3 and TRBJ2-3; D is unclear. V was trimmed by 4 bases and J by 3 bases, leaving 11 bases between them. This CDR3 is built from 14 residues. From germline, CDR1 is SGHNT and CDR2 YENEEA. CDR3 coding DNA: TGTGCCAGCAGCTCCCATGCGGCTACAGATACGCAGTATTTT. As protein: CASSSHAATDTQYF.

This clone was seen only a few times. The chain combines TRBV18 with TRBJ1-2; D is possibly TRBD1 (5 bases). This CDR3 is 16 amino acids long. The V end lost 0 bases, the J end lost 2 bases, and 13 bases lay between the germline ends. CDR1 and CDR2 (germline): KGHSH, LQKENI. CDR3 protein: CASSPPSVGLNYGYTF. In DNA, the CDR3 is TGTGCCAGCTCACCACCGTCCGTGGGGCTAAACTATGGCTACACCTTC.

This clone was observed a handful of times. The same CDR3 arises from other DNA sequences in this sample as well. This chain connects TRBV30 to TRBJ2-1, with D unresolved. The germline V and J ends were trimmed by 2 bases and 7 bases, with 6 bases remaining between them. Germline lookup yields CDR1 GTSNPN and CDR2 SVGIG (reference sequence). This CDR3 has 11 residues. The DNA for the CDR3 is TGTGCCTGGAGTCCACGGAATGAGCAGTTCTTC. Translated: CAWSPRNEQFF.

The chain joins TRBV5-8 to TRBJ1-2; D gene ambiguous. This CDR3 is built from 11 residues. Deletions cut 9 bases from V and 0 bases from J, with 6 bases between. CDR1 and CDR2 from the germline V gene are SGHTS and YDEGEE. The CDR3 reads CAIQANYGYTF. As DNA, the CDR3 is TGTGCCATACAAGCTAACTATGGCTACACCTTC.

This rearrangement joins TRBV30 to TRBJ1-4; 7 positions agree with TRBD1. The CDR3 totals 14 residues. V lost 4 bases, J lost 4 bases, and 6 bases stayed unmatched. Looked up from germline, CDR1 is GTSNPN and CDR2 is SVGIG (reference sequence). CDR3 protein: CAWTPGTDNEKLFF. The CDR3 bases are TGTGCCTGGACTCCCGGGACAGATAATGAAAAACTGTTTTTT.

The chain joins TRBV9 to TRBJ1-1; D ambiguous. The CDR3 spans 13 residues. Germline V gene lookup returns CDR1 SGDLS and CDR2 YYNGEE. V lost 4 bases and J lost 6, with 13 bases in between. CDR3 in amino acids: CASSPERWAEAFF. The DNA of the CDR3 is TGTGCCAGCAGCCCCGAGAGGTGGGCTGAAGCTTTCTTT.

The genes are TRBV11-2 and TRBJ1-1, with D possibly matching TRBD1 (5 bases). Germline V gives CDR1 SGHAT, CDR2 FQNNGV. V lost 5 bases and J lost 6, with 16 bases in between. This CDR3 comprises 14 residues. CDR3 sequence (DNA): TGTGCCAGCAGCATCCCAGGGCGCAGGTCTGAAGCTTTCTTT. Protein: CASSIPGRRSEAFF. The full variable domain, its missing parts supplied by reference TRBV11-2 and TRBJ1-1, is EAGVAQSPRYKIIEKRQSVAFWCNPISGHATLYWYQQILGQGPKLLIQFQNNGVVDDSQLPKDRFSAERLKGVDSTLKIQPAKLEDSAVYLCASSIPGRRSEAFFGQGTRLTVV.

This clone was counted a few times. The chain recombines TRBV10-3 with TRBJ2-2, with 7 bases identical to TRBD2. Trimming took 3 bases from V and 4 from J; bases not matched to a gene: 8. Germline V CDR1 and CDR2: ENHRY, SYGVKD. This CDR3 is built from 16 residues. The chain's CDR3 is CAISEFGGGTTGELFF. CDR3 nucleotide sequence: TGTGCCATCAGTGAATTCGGCGGGGGAACCACCGGGGAGCTGTTTTTT.

This clone was counted a few times. This chain links TRBV5-6 with TRBJ2-3; unclear D gene. This CDR3 is built from 15 residues. CDR1 and CDR2 (germline): SGHDT, YYEEEE. The V and J ends lost 0 bases and 5 bases respectively, with 13 bases between them. The chain's CDR3 is CASSLALGKGDTQYF. CDR3 in DNA: TGTGCCAGCAGCTTGGCTTTAGGAAAGGGAGATACGCAGTATTTT.

This clone was observed once. The genes are TRBV6-5 and TRBJ1-6; D call uncertain. Germline values: CDR1 MNHEY, CDR2 SVGAGI. The length of the CDR3 is 11 residues. V was pared by 6 bases and J by 13 bases, with 10 bases between. CDR3 sequence: CASSPRGPLHF. For the CDR3, the DNA is TGTGCCAGCAGCCCCCGTGGGCCCCTCCACTTT.

The rearrangement joins TRBV7-6 to TRBJ2-7; D is possibly TRBD2 (6 bases). Germline CDR1 is SGHVS and CDR2 is FNYEAQ. The CDR3 runs 12 residues. Trimming stripped 5 bases from V and 2 bases from J, with 7 bases between. The CDR3 sequence is CASSRGAYEQYF. CDR3 nucleotide sequence: TGTGCCAGCAGCCGCGGGGCCTACGAGCAGTACTTC.

The chain uses TRBV7-2 and TRBJ2-7, with 10 bases aligning to TRBD1. There are 13 residues in the CDR3. The ends lost 4 bases at V and 5 bases at J; junction bases unmatched: 2. The V gene's germline CDR1 is SGHTA and CDR2 FQGNSA. CDR3 region: CASSYDRGHEQYF. The CDR3 DNA is TGTGCCAGCAGCTACGACAGGGGGCACGAGCAGTACTTC.